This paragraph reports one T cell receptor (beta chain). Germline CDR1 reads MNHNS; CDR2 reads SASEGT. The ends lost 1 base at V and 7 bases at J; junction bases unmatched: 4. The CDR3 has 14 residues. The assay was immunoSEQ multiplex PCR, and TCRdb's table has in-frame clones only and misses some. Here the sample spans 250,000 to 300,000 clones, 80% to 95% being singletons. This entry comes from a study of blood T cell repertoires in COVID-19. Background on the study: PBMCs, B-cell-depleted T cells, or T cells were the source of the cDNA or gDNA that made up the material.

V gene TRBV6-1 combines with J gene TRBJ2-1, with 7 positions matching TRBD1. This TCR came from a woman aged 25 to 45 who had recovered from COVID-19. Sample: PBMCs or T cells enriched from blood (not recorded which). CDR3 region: CASSEEGALNEQFF. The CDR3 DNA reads TGTGCCAGCAGTGAAGAGGGGGCTTTGAATGAGCAGTTCTTC.